This TCR beta chain comes out of a study of cytomegalovirus exposure and HLA in healthy donors. PCR employed 60 Vbeta and 13 Jbeta primers. Libraries were prepared by immunoSEQ multiplex PCR; TCRdb keeps only in-frame clonotypes and omits some of them. This repertoire shows roughly 140,000 clones, about 88% found once; its top ten account for 2.3%. Germline values: CDR1 MNHNS, CDR2 SASEGT. This CDR3 region has 13 residues. The ends lost 5 bases at V and 6 bases at J; junction bases unmatched: 1. The receptor's source is a young woman in good health and CMV-seronegative. The sequencing input was PBMCs. The V and J genes are TRBV6-1 and TRBJ1-5, with 10 bases matching TRBD1. The CDR3 DNA follows: TGTGCCAGCAGTCGACAGGGGGCTCAGCCCCAGCATTTT. Translating gives CASSRQGAQPQHF.